The 18 T cell receptor beta chains in this list originate from one sample, sequenced in a study of graft-versus-host responses after intestinal transplantation. No antigen is known for these receptors. The assay was immunoSEQ multiplex PCR, and TCRdb's table has in-frame clones only and misses some. The sample has roughly 50,000 clones; about nine tenths are singletons. Sequencing was performed on unstimulated CD4+ T cells sorted from spleen or lymph node cells, taken before transplant. Receptor source: a human donor who was the organ donor for an intestinal transplant.

The count of this clone is one. The chain employs TRBV6-1 and TRBJ1-5, with a possible D match to TRBD1 (5 bases). Per germline, CDR1 MNHNS and CDR2 SASEGT. This CDR3 is built from 14 residues. Trimming removed 6 bases at V and 5 bases at J, with 14 bases between. CDR3 region: CASSSAGSYQPQHF. The CDR3 DNA reads as TGTGCCAGCAGCTCGGCAGGGTCATATCAGCCCCAGCATTTT.

The chain is built from TRBV5-1 and TRBJ1-4; no reliable D call. CDR1 is SGHRS and CDR2 is YFSETQ in the germline V gene. Trimming took 0 bases from V and 8 from J, leaving 20 bases between them. There are 17 residues in the CDR3. CDR3 loop: CASSLEGRPTGREKLFF. The DNA for the CDR3 is TGCGCCAGCAGCTTGGAAGGCAGGCCAACCGGTAGAGAAAAACTGTTTTTT.

This chain joins TRBV7-2 and TRBJ1-2; TRBD1 agrees at 10 bases. Trimming removed 5 bases from V and 4 bases from J; junction bases left unmatched: 7. CDR1 SGHTA and CDR2 FQGNSA come from the germline V gene. The CDR3 is made up of 15 amino acids. CDR3 sequence: CASSMGQGKSYGYTF. The CDR3 region has the DNA TGTGCCAGCAGCATGGGACAGGGGAAAAGCTATGGCTACACCTTC.

The V and J genes are TRBV4-1 and TRBJ2-3; TRBD2 matches 12 bases. Germline trimming cut 4 bases from V and 2 bases from J; bases unmatched to any gene: 1. Germline CDR1 and CDR2: MGHRA and YSYEKL. This CDR3 has 15 residues. This CDR3 is CASSPSGRATDTQYF. DNA for the CDR3: TGCGCCAGCAGCCCTAGCGGGAGGGCCACAGATACGCAGTATTTT.

For this clone: Its ends do not fully match the called genes, so a read error is possible. V gene TRBV4-1 combines with J gene TRBJ1-3; possible D gene TRBD1, 5 bases. CDR1 and CDR2 from the germline V gene are MGHRA and YSYEKL. This CDR3 has 14 residues. The CDR3 spells CASSQGPVGNTIYF. The CDR3 nucleotides are TGTGCCAGCAGCCAGGGACCTGTAGGAAACACCATATATTTT.

This sequence joins TRBV19 and TRBJ1-2, with 8 bases matching TRBD1. Germline assignment: CDR1 LNHDA and CDR2 SQIVND (reference sequence). The CDR3 spans 13 residues. Trimming removed 4 bases from V and 2 bases from J; junction bases left unmatched: 0. The CDR3 here is CASSRTGNYGYTF. CDR3 in DNA: TGTGCCAGTAGTAGGACAGGGAACTATGGCTACACCTTC. The full variable domain, rest sourced from reference TRBV19 and TRBJ1-2, is DGGITQSPKYLFRKEGQNVTLSCEQNLNHDAMYWYRQDPGQGLRLIYYSQIVNDFQKGDIAEGYSVSREKKESFPLTVTSAQKNPTAFYLCASSRTGNYGYTFGSGTRLTVV.

This clone occurred once. The chain is built from TRBV5-6 and TRBJ1-6, with D perhaps TRBD1 (6 bases). Trimming stripped 0 bases from V and 4 bases from J, with 11 bases between. Germline CDR1 is SGHDT and CDR2 is YYEEEE. The CDR3 is 16 residues long. The CDR3 DNA reads TGTGCCAGCAGCTTGGAGGACAGAAGATATAATTCACCCCTCCACTTT. Protein product: CASSLEDRRYNSPLHF. The full variable domain, its missing parts supplied by reference TRBV5-6 and TRBJ1-6, is DAGVTQSPTHLIKTRGQQVTLRCSPKSGHDTVSWYQQALGQGPQFIFQYYEEEERQRGNFPDRFSGHQFPNYSSELNVNALLLGDSALYLCASSLEDRRYNSPLHFGNGTRLTVT.

The chain couples TRBV5-4 to TRBJ2-7, with TRBD1 matching 9 bases. After removal of 2 bases from V and 0 bases from J, the junction contained 6 bases not matched to a gene. Germline V gene data show CDR1 as SGHNT and CDR2 as YYREEE (reference sequence). This CDR3 is 16 amino acids long. The CDR3 DNA follows: TGTGCCAGCAGCTTCTCACAGGGGGCCAGCTCCTACGAGCAGTACTTC. This sequence encodes CASSFSQGASSYEQYF. The whole variable domain, filled in from reference TRBV5-4 and TRBJ2-7, reads ETGVTQSPTHLIKTRGQQVTLRCSSQSGHNTVSWYQQALGQGPQFIFQYYREEENGRGNFPPRFSGLQFPNYSSELNVNALELDDSALYLCASSFSQGASSYEQYFGPGTRLTVT.

The J gene is TRBJ2-7, the V gene TRBV28, with TRBD1 matching 7 bases. The V gene end was trimmed by 6 bases and the J gene end by 3 bases; junction bases not matched to a gene: 11. The V gene's germline CDR1 is MDHEN and CDR2 SYDVKM. This CDR3 is built from 15 residues. CDR3: CASRVPDRPHYEQYF. For the CDR3, the DNA is TGTGCCAGCAGGGTCCCGGACAGGCCACACTACGAGCAGTACTTC.

The CDR3 reads CASSPVGSTDTQYF. DNA of the CDR3: TGTGCCAGCTCACCAGTCGGAAGCACAGATACGCAGTATTTT. The V and J genes are TRBV18 and TRBJ2-3, with unresolved D. CDR1 and CDR2 from the germline V gene are KGHSH and LQKENI. The germline V and J ends were trimmed by 2 bases and 0 bases, with 6 bases remaining between them. This CDR3 is 14 amino acids long.

J is TRBJ1-2 and V is TRBV28; D ambiguous. The CDR3 has 14 amino acids. V was pared by 5 bases and J by 4 bases, with 14 bases between. CDR1 is MDHEN and CDR2 is SYDVKM in the germline V gene. The CDR3 is CASSPAGKSYGYTF. The CDR3 nucleotides are TGTGCCAGCAGTCCAGCGGGGAAGAGCTATGGCTACACCTTC.

As to this clone: Compared with germline, one end of the junction differs, possibly owing to a read error. V gene TRBV5-1 combines with J gene TRBJ2-3; D is uncertain. The germline gives CDR1 SGHRS, CDR2 YFSETQ. The CDR3 consists of 11 residues. CDR3 coding DNA: TGCGCCAGCCGCTTCACAGATACGCAGTATTTT. Translated: CASRFTDTQYF.

This clone occurred a few times. The sample contains more than one DNA sequence encoding this CDR3. This sequence joins TRBV9 and TRBJ2-6, with D maybe TRBD2 (6 bases). V lost 2 bases, J lost 0 bases, and 12 bases lay in between. This CDR3 has 17 residues. Per the germline V gene, CDR1 is SGDLS and CDR2 is YYNGEE. The CDR3 DNA reads TGTGCCAGCAGCGTGGGGGGTGCGAGCTCTGGGGCCAACGTCCTGACTTTC. It encodes CASSVGGASSGANVLTF. The full variable domain, with the rest looked up from reference TRBV9 and TRBJ2-6, is DSGVTQTPKHLITATGQRVTLRCSPRSGDLSVYWYQQSLDQGLQFLIQYYNGEERAKGNILERFSAQQFPDLHSELNLSSLELGDSALYFCASSVGGASSGANVLTFGAGSRLTVL.

The chain couples TRBV9 to TRBJ2-4, with TRBD2 matching 9 bases. Germline CDR1 and CDR2: SGDLS and YYNGEE. The junction had 3 bases not matched to a gene; V was cut back by 2 bases and J by 0 bases. This CDR3 has 16 residues. CDR3: CASSVGTSRAKNIQYF. CDR3 sequence (DNA): TGTGCCAGCAGCGTCGGGACTAGCAGAGCCAAAAACATTCAGTACTTC.

As to this clone: An end of the junction differs from the germline gene, which may be a read error. The CDR3 DNA reads TGTGCCGGCAGCTCTAGACTAGCGGGAGGCATTCAGTACTTC. It codes for CAGSSRLAGGIQYF. This chain connects TRBV5-6 to TRBJ2-4, with 13 nucleotides matching TRBD2. The CDR3 extends over 14 amino acids. The germline V gene encodes CDR1 SGHDT and CDR2 YYEEEE.

The chain recombines TRBV4-1 with TRBJ1-1, with 12 positions matching TRBD1. Losses at the gene ends were 3 bases for V and 5 bases for J; bases not matched to a gene: 13. Per germline, CDR1 MGHRA and CDR2 YSYEKL. The CDR3 is 18 amino acids. The CDR3: CASSHFTPGQGAHTEAFF. CDR3 in DNA: TGCGCCAGCAGCCATTTTACACCGGGACAGGGGGCGCATACTGAAGCTTTCTTT.

V gene TRBV9 combines with J gene TRBJ2-5, with 8 bases fitting TRBD2. Per the germline V gene, CDR1 is SGDLS and CDR2 is YYNGEE. There are 14 residues in the CDR3. V lost 5 bases, J lost 5 bases, and 8 bases stayed unmatched. In DNA form, the CDR3 reads TGTGCCAGCAGTCGGACTAGCTGGGAGGAGACCCAGTACTTC. It translates to CASSRTSWEETQYF.

The chain combines TRBV5-5 with TRBJ2-7, with 12 bases identical to TRBD2. The CDR3 has 15 amino acids. V shed 3 bases, J shed 2 bases, and the junction held 3 bases outside the gene matches. CDR1 is SGHKS, CDR2 YYEKEE, per germline (reference sequence). CDR3 bases: TGTGCCAGCAGCTCCCTAGCGGGAGGGCCCTACGAGCAGTACTTC. Translation gives CASSSLAGGPYEQYF.